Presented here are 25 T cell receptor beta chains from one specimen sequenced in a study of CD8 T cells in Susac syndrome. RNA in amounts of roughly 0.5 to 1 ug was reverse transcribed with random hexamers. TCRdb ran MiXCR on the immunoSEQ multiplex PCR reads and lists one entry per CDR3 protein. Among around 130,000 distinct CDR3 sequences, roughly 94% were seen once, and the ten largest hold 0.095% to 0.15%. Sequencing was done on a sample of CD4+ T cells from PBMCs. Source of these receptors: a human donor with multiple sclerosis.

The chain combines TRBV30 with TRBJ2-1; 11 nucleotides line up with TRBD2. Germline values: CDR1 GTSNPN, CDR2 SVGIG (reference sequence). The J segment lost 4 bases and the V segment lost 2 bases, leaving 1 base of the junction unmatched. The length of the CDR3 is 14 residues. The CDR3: CAWSLAGGYNEQFF. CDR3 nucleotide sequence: TGTGCCTGGAGTTTAGCGGGAGGGTACAATGAGCAGTTCTTC.

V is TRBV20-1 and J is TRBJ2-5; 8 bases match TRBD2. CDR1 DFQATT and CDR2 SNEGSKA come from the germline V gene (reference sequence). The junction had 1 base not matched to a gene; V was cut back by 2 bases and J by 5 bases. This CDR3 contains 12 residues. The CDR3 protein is CSARPGGETQYF. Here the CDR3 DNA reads TGCAGTGCTAGACCGGGAGGGGAGACCCAGTACTTC.

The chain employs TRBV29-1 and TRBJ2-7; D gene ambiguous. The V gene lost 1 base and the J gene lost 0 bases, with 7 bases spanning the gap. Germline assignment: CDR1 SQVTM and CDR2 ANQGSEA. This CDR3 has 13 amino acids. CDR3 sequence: CSVEVGSSYEQYF. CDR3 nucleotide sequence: TGCAGCGTTGAAGTTGGTAGCTCCTACGAGCAGTACTTC.

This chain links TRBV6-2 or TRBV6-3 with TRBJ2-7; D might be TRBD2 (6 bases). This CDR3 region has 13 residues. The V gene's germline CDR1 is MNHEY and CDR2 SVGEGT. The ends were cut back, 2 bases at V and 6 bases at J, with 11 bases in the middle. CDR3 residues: CASSYRGSGEQYF. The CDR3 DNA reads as TGTGCCAGCAGTTACCGGGGTAGCGGCGAGCAGTACTTC.

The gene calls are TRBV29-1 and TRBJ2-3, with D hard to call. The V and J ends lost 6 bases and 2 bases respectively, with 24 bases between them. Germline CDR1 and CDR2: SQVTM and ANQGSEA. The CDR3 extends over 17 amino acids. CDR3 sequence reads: CSVETRSGAMYTDTQYF. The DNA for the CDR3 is TGCAGCGTCGAGACCCGGTCAGGAGCGATGTACACAGATACGCAGTATTTT.

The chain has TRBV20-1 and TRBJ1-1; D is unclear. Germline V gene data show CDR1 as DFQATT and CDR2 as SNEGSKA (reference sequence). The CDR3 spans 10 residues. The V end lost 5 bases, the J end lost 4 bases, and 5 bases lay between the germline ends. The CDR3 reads CSAGRTEAFF. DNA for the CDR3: TGCAGTGCTGGTCGCACTGAAGCTTTCTTT.

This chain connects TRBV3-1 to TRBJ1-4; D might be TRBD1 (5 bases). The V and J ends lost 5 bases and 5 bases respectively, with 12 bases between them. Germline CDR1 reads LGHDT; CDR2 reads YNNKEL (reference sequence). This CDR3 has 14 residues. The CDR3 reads CASSTGGTNEKLFF. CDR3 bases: TGTGCCAGCAGCACGGGGGGGACGAATGAAAAACTGTTTTTT.

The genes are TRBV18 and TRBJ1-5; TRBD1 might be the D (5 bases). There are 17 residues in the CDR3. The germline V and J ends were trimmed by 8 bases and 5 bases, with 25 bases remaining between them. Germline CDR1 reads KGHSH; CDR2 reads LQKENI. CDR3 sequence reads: CASATNSRTRGHQPQHF. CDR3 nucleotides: TGTGCCAGCGCAACCAACTCTAGGACAAGGGGCCATCAGCCCCAGCATTTT.

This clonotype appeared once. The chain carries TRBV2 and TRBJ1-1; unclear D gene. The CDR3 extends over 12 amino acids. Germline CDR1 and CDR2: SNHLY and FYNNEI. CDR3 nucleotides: TGTGCTAGTACAGTGCTGAACACTGAAGCTTTCTTT. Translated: CASTVLNTEAFF. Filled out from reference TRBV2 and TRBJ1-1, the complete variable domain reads EPEVTQTPSHQVTQMGQEVILRCVPISNHLYFYWYRQILGQKVEFLVSFYNNEISEKSEIFDDQFSVERPDGSNFTLKIRSTKLEDSAMYFCASTVLNTEAFFGQGTRLTVV.

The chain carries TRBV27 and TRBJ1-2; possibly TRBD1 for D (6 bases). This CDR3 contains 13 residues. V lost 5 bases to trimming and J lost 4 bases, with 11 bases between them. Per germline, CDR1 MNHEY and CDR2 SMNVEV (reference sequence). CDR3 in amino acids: CASSLTGTYGYTF. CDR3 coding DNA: TGTGCCAGCAGTCTAACAGGGACCTATGGCTACACCTTC.

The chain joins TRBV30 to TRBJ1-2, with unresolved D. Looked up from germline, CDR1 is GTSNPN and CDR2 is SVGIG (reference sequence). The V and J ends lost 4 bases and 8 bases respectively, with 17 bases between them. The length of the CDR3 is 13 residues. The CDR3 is CAWIGVDARGYTF. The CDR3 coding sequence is TGTGCCTGGATAGGAGTGGATGCAAGAGGCTACACCTTC.

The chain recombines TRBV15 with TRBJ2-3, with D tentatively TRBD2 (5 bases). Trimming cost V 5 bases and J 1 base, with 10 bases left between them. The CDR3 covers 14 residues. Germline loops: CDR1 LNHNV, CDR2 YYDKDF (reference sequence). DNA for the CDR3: TGTGCCACCAGCGCCCGGGGAGGCACAGATACGCAGTATTTT. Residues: CATSARGGTDTQYF.

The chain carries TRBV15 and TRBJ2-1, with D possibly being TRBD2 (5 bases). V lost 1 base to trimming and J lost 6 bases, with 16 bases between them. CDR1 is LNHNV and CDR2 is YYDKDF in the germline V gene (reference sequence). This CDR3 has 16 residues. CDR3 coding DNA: TGTGCCACCAGCAGAGGGACTTCCACTTTACTCAATGAGCAGTTCTTC. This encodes CATSRGTSTLLNEQFF.

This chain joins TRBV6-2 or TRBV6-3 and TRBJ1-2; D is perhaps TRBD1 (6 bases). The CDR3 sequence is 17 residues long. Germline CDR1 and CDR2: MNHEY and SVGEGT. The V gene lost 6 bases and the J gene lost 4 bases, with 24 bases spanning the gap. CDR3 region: CASSDGGGRLALYGYTF. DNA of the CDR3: TGTGCCAGCAGCGACGGTGGGGGGCGACTCGCTCTCTATGGCTACACCTTC.

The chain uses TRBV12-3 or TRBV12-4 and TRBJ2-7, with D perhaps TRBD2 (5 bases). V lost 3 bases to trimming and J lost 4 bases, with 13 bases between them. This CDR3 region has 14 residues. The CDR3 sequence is CASSFGPERYEQYF. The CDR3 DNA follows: TGTGCCAGCAGTTTCGGACCGGAGCGGTACGAGCAGTACTTC.

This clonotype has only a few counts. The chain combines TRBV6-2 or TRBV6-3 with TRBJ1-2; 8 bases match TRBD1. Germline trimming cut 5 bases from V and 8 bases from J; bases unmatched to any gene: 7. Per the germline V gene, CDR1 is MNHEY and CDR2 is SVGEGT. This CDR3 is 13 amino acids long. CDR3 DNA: TGTGCCAGCAGTCGGACAGGGCGTAGAGGCTACACCTTC. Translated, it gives CASSRTGRRGYTF.

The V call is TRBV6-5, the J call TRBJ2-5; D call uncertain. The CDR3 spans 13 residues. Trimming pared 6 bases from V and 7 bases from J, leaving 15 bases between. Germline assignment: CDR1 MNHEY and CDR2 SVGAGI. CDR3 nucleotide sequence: TGTGCCAGCAGAAAAGACGGCCTAGGGACCCAGTACTTC. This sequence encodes CASRKDGLGTQYF.

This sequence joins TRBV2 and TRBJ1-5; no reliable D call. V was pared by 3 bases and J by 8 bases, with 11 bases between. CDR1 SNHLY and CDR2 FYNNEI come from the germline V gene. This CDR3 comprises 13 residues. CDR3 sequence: CASSDRWIEPQHF. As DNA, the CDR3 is TGTGCCAGCAGTGATAGATGGATTGAGCCCCAGCATTTT.

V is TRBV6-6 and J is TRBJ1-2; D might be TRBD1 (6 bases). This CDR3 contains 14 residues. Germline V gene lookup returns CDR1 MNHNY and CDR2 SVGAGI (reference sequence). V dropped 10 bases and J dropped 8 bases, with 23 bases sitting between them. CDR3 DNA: TGTGCCACCGCCCCCAGGAGGGGGAGGTCGGGCTACACCTTC. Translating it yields CATAPRRGRSGYTF.

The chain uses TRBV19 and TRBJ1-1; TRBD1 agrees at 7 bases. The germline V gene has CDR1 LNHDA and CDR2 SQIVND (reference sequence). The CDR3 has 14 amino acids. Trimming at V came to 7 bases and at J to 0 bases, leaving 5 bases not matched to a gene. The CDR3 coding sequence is TGTGCCAGTAAGGGGGCCTGGTTGAACACTGAAGCTTTCTTT. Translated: CASKGAWLNTEAFF. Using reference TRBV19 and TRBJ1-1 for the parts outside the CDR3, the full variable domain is DGGITQSPKYLFRKEGQNVTLSCEQNLNHDAMYWYRQDPGQGLRLIYYSQIVNDFQKGDIAEGYSVSREKKESFPLTVTSAQKNPTAFYLCASKGAWLNTEAFFGQGTRLTVV.

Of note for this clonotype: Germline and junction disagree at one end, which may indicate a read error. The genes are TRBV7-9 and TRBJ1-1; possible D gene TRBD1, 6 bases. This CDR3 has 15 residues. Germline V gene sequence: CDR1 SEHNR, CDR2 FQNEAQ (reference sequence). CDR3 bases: TGTTCCAGCAGCTTAGAAGGGGGAGGAAACACTGAAGCTTTCTTT. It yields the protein CSSSLEGGGNTEAFF.

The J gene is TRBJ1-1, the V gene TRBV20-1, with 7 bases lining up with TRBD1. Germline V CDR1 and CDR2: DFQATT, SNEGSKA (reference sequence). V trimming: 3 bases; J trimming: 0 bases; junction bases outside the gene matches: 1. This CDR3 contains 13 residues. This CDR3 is CSARGQLNTEAFF. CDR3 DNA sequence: TGCAGTGCTAGGGGACAGTTGAACACTGAAGCTTTCTTT.

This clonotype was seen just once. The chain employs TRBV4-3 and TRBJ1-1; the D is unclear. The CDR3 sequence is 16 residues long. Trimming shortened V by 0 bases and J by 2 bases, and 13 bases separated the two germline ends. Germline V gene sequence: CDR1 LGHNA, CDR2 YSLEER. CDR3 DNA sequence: TGCGCCAGCAGCCAAGATCTCGGAACGGGTAACACTGAAGCTTTCTTT. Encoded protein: CASSQDLGTGNTEAFF.

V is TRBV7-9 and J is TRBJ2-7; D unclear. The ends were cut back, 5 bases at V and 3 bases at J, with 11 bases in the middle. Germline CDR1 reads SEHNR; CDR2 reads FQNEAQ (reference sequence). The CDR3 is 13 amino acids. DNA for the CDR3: TGTGCCAGCAGCCGGACGGAACTCTACGAGCAGTACTTC. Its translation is CASSRTELYEQYF.

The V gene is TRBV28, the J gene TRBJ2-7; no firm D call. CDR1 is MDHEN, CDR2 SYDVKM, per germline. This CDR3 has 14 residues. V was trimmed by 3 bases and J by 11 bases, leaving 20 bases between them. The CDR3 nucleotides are TGTGCCAGCAGTTTTTCGTCTACAGTCCTCTACGAGTACTTC. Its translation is CASSFSSTVLYEYF.